A single sample gave rise to the 18 T cell receptor beta chains below, sequenced in a study of blood T cell repertoires in COVID-19. Assay used: immunoSEQ multiplex PCR; TCRdb lists only in-frame clones, some missing. The sample holds 95,000 to 150,000 clones; roughly 85% are singletons and the top ten take roughly 25%. Sequenced sample: peripheral blood. The origin of the receptors is a human donor in a cohort sampled during active COVID-19.

A single count supports this clone. The chain employs TRBV19 and TRBJ1-1, with 10 bases fitting TRBD1. The CDR3 spans 18 residues. Germline V gives CDR1 LNHDA, CDR2 SQIVND (reference sequence). The V and J ends lost 3 bases and 2 bases, in that order; junction bases with no gene match: 12. The CDR3 nucleotides read TGTGCCAGTAGTATGGGCTTGGGACAGGGGAAAGCAAACACTGAAGCTTTCTTT. Its protein product is CASSMGLGQGKANTEAFF.

The V call is TRBV7-2, the J call TRBJ2-7; possible D gene TRBD1, 5 bases. V was cut by 3 bases and J by 0 bases, with 9 bases left in between. The CDR3 is 14 amino acids. CDR1 and CDR2 from the germline V gene are SGHTA and FQGNSA. CDR3 sequence reads: CASSFRTSSYEQYF. DNA of the CDR3: TGTGCCAGCAGCTTTAGGACAAGCTCCTACGAGCAGTACTTC.

The J gene is TRBJ2-7, the V gene TRBV5-8; 7 bases fit TRBD2. Trimming took 6 bases from V and 6 from J; bases not matched to a gene: 6. CDR1 SGHTS and CDR2 YDEGEE come from the germline V gene. This CDR3 region has 12 residues. DNA of the CDR3: TGTGCCAGCACCGCTAGCGGTGGCGAGCAGTACTTC. Amino acid sequence: CASTASGGEQYF.

V usage is TRBV21-1 and J usage is TRBJ2-3; the table names TRBD1, a call not compared with the DNA. TRBV21-1 has pseudogene status. CDR3 length: 16 amino acids. The CDR3 region is CASSKASTGLGDTQYF. Here the CDR3 DNA reads TGTGCCAGCAGCAAAGCATCGACAGGCCTGGGAGATACGCAGTATTTT.

The V call is TRBV5-1, the J call TRBJ1-2; D perhaps matches TRBD1 (5 bases). Between the trimmed V and J ends, which lost 0 bases and 8 bases, there was a span of 14 bases. The V gene's germline CDR1 is SGHRS and CDR2 YFSETQ. This CDR3 is built from 14 residues. CDR3 in amino acids: CASSLVEGLRGYTF. For the CDR3, the DNA is TGCGCCAGCAGCTTGGTGGAGGGACTGAGAGGCTACACCTTC.

This chain joins TRBV5-1 and TRBJ1-1; the D is unclear. The germline V gene has CDR1 SGHRS and CDR2 YFSETQ. This CDR3 is 14 amino acids long. V was cut by 5 bases and J by 0 bases, with 11 bases left in between. CDR3 residues: CASSANLLNTEAFF. The DNA for the CDR3 is TGCGCCAGCAGTGCTAACCTCTTGAACACTGAAGCTTTCTTT.

The CDR3 DNA reads as TGTGCCAGTAGTATAACAGGGAATGAGCAGTTCTTC. Its translation: CASSITGNEQFF. The rearrangement uses TRBV19 and TRBJ2-1; TRBD1 might be the D (6 bases). V was shortened by 2 bases and J by 7 bases, with 6 bases between the two germline ends. This CDR3 has 12 residues. Germline CDR1 and CDR2: LNHDA and SQIVND (reference sequence).

The chain couples TRBV7-9 to TRBJ1-4, with 8 bases aligning to TRBD1. Germline CDR1 and CDR2: SEHNR and FQNEAQ (reference sequence). The junction had 8 bases not matched to a gene; V was cut back by 1 base and J by 7 bases. The CDR3 is made up of 16 amino acids. The CDR3 protein is CASSLGETGVREKLFF. CDR3 DNA: TGTGCCAGCAGCTTAGGGGAGACAGGGGTGCGTGAAAAACTGTTTTTT.

The V gene is TRBV19, the J gene TRBJ2-1, with 13 bases lining up with TRBD2. J gave up 7 bases and V 7 bases, and 13 bases lay outside the gene matches. The CDR3 extends over 17 amino acids. Per germline, CDR1 LNHDA and CDR2 SQIVND (reference sequence). The CDR3: CASKTSGGANKKNEQFF. The CDR3 nucleotides read TGTGCCAGTAAAACTAGCGGGGGGGCTAATAAGAAGAATGAGCAGTTCTTC. Using reference TRBV19 and TRBJ2-1 for the parts outside the CDR3, the full variable domain is DGGITQSPKYLFRKEGQNVTLSCEQNLNHDAMYWYRQDPGQGLRLIYYSQIVNDFQKGDIAEGYSVSREKKESFPLTVTSAQKNPTAFYLCASKTSGGANKKNEQFFGPGTRLTVL.

The chain is built from TRBV15 and TRBJ1-4; unclear D gene. The germline gives CDR1 LNHNV, CDR2 YYDKDF (reference sequence). V was cut by 1 base and J by 7 bases, with 7 bases left in between. The CDR3 is 13 amino acids. The CDR3 sequence is CATSRGSFEKLFF. CDR3 DNA sequence: TGTGCCACCAGCAGAGGGAGTTTTGAAAAACTGTTTTTT.

The rearrangement joins TRBV11-1 to TRBJ2-3; possibly TRBD1 for D (6 bases). The ends were cut back, 9 bases at V and 4 bases at J, with 17 bases in the middle. The CDR3 has 14 residues. Looked up from germline, CDR1 is SGHAT and CDR2 is FQDESV (reference sequence). The CDR3 here is CASRPGTSPDTQYF. CDR3 sequence (DNA): TGTGCCAGTCGTCCGGGGACATCCCCAGATACGCAGTATTTT.

The genes are TRBV5-1 and TRBJ2-2; 7 nucleotides line up with TRBD1. The CDR3 covers 15 residues. With 4 bases clipped from V and 7 bases from J, the junction kept 10 bases outside the gene matches. The germline V gene has CDR1 SGHRS and CDR2 YFSETQ. CDR3 residues: CASSTGTARLGELFF. Here the CDR3 DNA reads TGCGCCAGCAGCACCGGGACAGCTCGGCTCGGGGAGCTGTTTTTT.

In this sample, this clone turned up a few times. The chain is built from TRBV30 and TRBJ1-2, with a weak D call TRBD1 (5 bases). The CDR3 runs to 13 residues. Trimming took off 0 bases at V and 8 bases at J, with 13 bases between the two ends. CDR1 is GTSNPN, CDR2 SVGIG, per germline (reference sequence). CDR3 loop: CAWSVGGLAGYTF. DNA of the CDR3: TGTGCCTGGAGTGTCGGGGGACTCGCCGGCTACACCTTC.

This clone was observed once. J is TRBJ1-6 and V is TRBV27; D is perhaps TRBD1 (5 bases). V was cut by 7 bases and J by 5 bases, with 15 bases left in between. The germline gives CDR1 MNHEY, CDR2 SMNVEV (reference sequence). The CDR3 runs 15 residues. The CDR3 sequence is CASKGRAGDNSPLHF. The DNA for the CDR3 is TGTGCCAGCAAGGGTAGGGCGGGGGATAATTCACCCCTCCACTTT.

The chain has TRBV6-2 or TRBV6-3 and TRBJ2-1, with 12 bases fitting TRBD2. The V and J ends lost 0 bases and 2 bases, in that order; junction bases with no gene match: 5. CDR3 length: 18 amino acids. Germline V CDR1 and CDR2: MNHEY, SVGEGT. The CDR3 protein is CASSYSTSGSHAYNEQFF. DNA of the CDR3: TGTGCCAGCAGTTACTCGACTAGCGGGAGCCATGCCTACAATGAGCAGTTCTTC.

In nucleotides, the CDR3 is TGTGCCAGCTCACCGACAGGGGGGGACACTGAAGCTTTCTTT. Encoded protein: CASSPTGGDTEAFF. V gene TRBV18 combines with J gene TRBJ1-1, with 9 bases that match TRBD1. After removal of 3 bases from V and 3 bases from J, the junction contained 2 bases not matched to a gene. Germline CDR1 KGHSH, CDR2 LQKENI. CDR3 length: 14 residues.

J is TRBJ2-7 and V is TRBV7-2, with D uncertain. CDR3 size: 11 residues. The germline CDR1 and CDR2 sequences are SGHTA and FQGNSA. V gave up 3 bases and J gave up 5 bases, with 5 bases separating them. DNA for the CDR3: TGTGCCAGCAGCTTGTCCGACGAGCAGTACTTC. Residues: CASSLSDEQYF.

The chain recombines TRBV10-3 with TRBJ2-1; 10 bases match TRBD1. Per germline, CDR1 ENHRY and CDR2 SYGVKD. The J segment lost 0 bases and the V segment lost 6 bases, leaving 2 bases of the junction unmatched. The CDR3 has 15 residues. In DNA, the CDR3 is TGTGCCATCAGGGGGGACAGGGGCTCCTACAATGAGCAGTTCTTC. Translating it yields CAIRGDRGSYNEQFF.